Listed below are T cell receptor beta chains from one sample, sequenced in a study of blood T cell repertoires in COVID-19. The method was immunoSEQ multiplex PCR; TCRdb's version includes in-frame clones alone and lacks a portion of them. The table shows 200,000 to 300,000 clones, with 85% to 90% occurring only once. The sequencing input was peripheral blood. These receptors originate from a woman aged 60-75 years with COVID-19, enrolled during active disease. CDR3s include the opening cysteine and the closing phenylalanine or tryptophan. Fields, in order: V gene, J gene, D gene, clone size, CDR3 protein, CDR3 DNA. A D gene is named only where the DNA matches it firmly. Only part of the rows carry a size: once, few, many, or a class if the clone is expanded.

TRBV2	TRBJ2-1	NA	NA	CASSDWVPWGAYNEQFF	TGTGCCAGCAGTGACTGGGTACCTTGGGGGGCCTACAATGAGCAGTTCTTC
TRBV30	TRBJ1-5	NA	NA	CACRTDSNQPQHF	TGTGCCTGCCGGACAGACAGCAATCAGCCCCAGCATTTT
TRBV7-9	TRBJ1-6	NA	NA	CASSLGQGGSPLHF	TGTGCCAGCAGCTTAGGCCAGGGCGGTTCACCCCTCCACTTT
TRBV30	TRBJ1-1	NA	NA	CASDLADTEAFF	TGTGCCTCTGACCTGGCGGACACTGAAGCTTTCTTT
TRBV11-3	TRBJ2-2	NA	NA	CASSFQRTGELFF	TGTGCCAGCAGCTTCCAGCGGACCGGGGAGCTGTTTTTT
TRBV6-1	TRBJ1-5	NA	NA	CASSEAPGGGGNQPQHF	TGTGCCAGCAGTGAAGCGCCGGGGGGCGGAGGCAATCAGCCCCAGCATTTT
TRBV19	TRBJ1-2	TRBD1	NA	CASSLTGEGYGYTF	TGTGCCAGTAGCCTCACAGGGGAAGGCTATGGCTACACCTTC
TRBV27	TRBJ2-7	NA	NA	CASSLSNIPEQYF	TGTGCCAGCAGTTTATCGAACATCCCCGAGCAGTACTTC
TRBV11-3	TRBJ2-5	TRBD1	NA	CASSLGAGGGQETQYF	TGTGCCAGCAGCTTAGGGGCAGGGGGCGGTCAAGAGACCCAGTACTTC
TRBV7-2	TRBJ2-3	TRBD2	NA	CASSTRLAGRTDTQYF	TGTGCCAGCAGCACCAGACTAGCGGGCCGCACAGATACGCAGTATTTT
TRBV13	TRBJ2-5	TRBD1	few	CASSPPGQGGETQYF	TGTGCCAGCAGCCCTCCAGGACAGGGTGGGGAGACCCAGTACTTC
TRBV7-6	TRBJ2-7	NA	NA	CASSTTAGYEQYF	TGTGCCAGCAGCACCACCGCAGGCTACGAGCAGTACTTC
TRBV15	TRBJ1-2	TRBD1	NA	CATSSPMGTGGAGYGYTF	TGTGCCACCAGCAGTCCGATGGGTACAGGGGGCGCCGGCTATGGCTACACCTTC
TRBV24-1	TRBJ2-3	TRBD1	NA	CATSDPGTDNTDTQYF	TGTGCCACCAGTGATCCAGGGACAGACAACACAGATACGCAGTATTTT
TRBV10-3	TRBJ1-1	NA	NA	CAISPGHLGEAFF	TGTGCCATCAGCCCGGGACACCTAGGCGAAGCTTTCTTT
TRBV30	TRBJ1-2	TRBD1	NA	CAWSVTGGGYGYTF	TGTGCCTGGAGTGTAACAGGGGGCGGATATGGCTACACCTTC
TRBV6-2/TRBV6-3	TRBJ1-2	NA	once	CASSYGGGYGYTF	TGTGCCAGCAGTTACGGGGGCGGCTATGGCTACACCTTC
TRBV11-2	TRBJ1-1	NA	once	CASSLFEGAEAFF	TGTGCCAGCAGCTTATTTGAAGGGGCTGAAGCTTTCTTT
TRBV14	TRBJ1-2	NA	NA	CASSQYPGRWGDGYTF	TGTGCCAGCAGCCAATACCCCGGGAGATGGGGGGATGGCTACACCTTC
TRBV7-2	TRBJ2-1	NA	NA	CASSLGGSGEQFF	TGTGCCAGCAGCTTAGGAGGGTCCGGGGAGCAGTTCTTC
TRBV11-3	TRBJ2-1	TRBD2	NA	CASSLGLYRSGRTNNEQFF	TGTGCCAGCAGCTTAGGGTTGTACCGCAGCGGGAGGACCAACAATGAGCAGTTCTTC
TRBV7-2	TRBJ2-3	TRBD2	NA	CASSSGLAGADTQYF	TGTGCCAGCAGCTCGGGACTAGCGGGAGCAGATACGCAGTATTTT
TRBV19	TRBJ1-5	TRBD1	NA	CASSIGTANQPQHF	TGTGCCAGTAGTATTGGGACAGCTAATCAGCCCCAGCATTTT
TRBV6-5	TRBJ1-2	TRBD1	NA	CASSYPGQGARGYTF	TGTGCCAGCAGTTACCCGGGACAGGGGGCCCGTGGCTACACCTTC
TRBV28	TRBJ2-7	TRBD2	NA	CASRRRTSPSYEQYF	TGTGCCAGCAGGCGGCGGACTAGTCCCTCCTACGAGCAGTACTTC
TRBV7-2	TRBJ1-2	TRBD1	few	CASTSQGAQGYTF	TGTGCCAGCACTTCCCAGGGGGCGCAAGGCTACACCTTC
TRBV10-1	TRBJ2-1	TRBD2	NA	CASSVLAGSYNEQFF	TGCGCCAGCAGTGTACTAGCGGGCTCCTACAATGAGCAGTTCTTC
TRBV6-5	TRBJ2-7	TRBD1	NA	CASPGKGAGAEQYF	TGTGCCAGCCCCGGCAAGGGGGCCGGGGCCGAGCAGTACTTC
TRBV7-9	TRBJ1-5	TRBD1	NA	CASSKTGKGQPQHF	TGTGCCAGCAGCAAGACAGGGAAGGGTCAGCCCCAGCATTTT
TRBV2	TRBJ2-1	NA	NA	CASRTGVAPYNEQFF	TGTGCCAGCAGGACCGGGGTAGCGCCCTACAATGAGCAGTTCTTC
TRBV30	TRBJ2-3	TRBD2	NA	CAWSLAGGPLGTDTQYF	TGTGCCTGGAGTCTAGCGGGAGGGCCCTTGGGCACAGATACGCAGTATTTT
TRBV9	TRBJ1-1	NA	NA	CASSAPGGNTEAFF	TGTGCCAGCAGCGCCCCCGGGGGAAACACTGAAGCTTTCTTT
TRBV11-2	TRBJ2-1	TRBD1	NA	CASSLDRGSYNEQFF	TGTGCCAGCAGCCTGGACAGGGGTTCCTACAATGAGCAGTTCTTC
TRBV24-1	TRBJ2-2	TRBD2	NA	CATGGVPGSGELFF	TGTGCCACCGGGGGGGTCCCTGGTTCCGGGGAGCTGTTTTTT
TRBV18	TRBJ2-1	NA	NA	CASSLKLGEQFF	TGTGCCAGCTCACTGAAGCTAGGTGAGCAGTTCTTC